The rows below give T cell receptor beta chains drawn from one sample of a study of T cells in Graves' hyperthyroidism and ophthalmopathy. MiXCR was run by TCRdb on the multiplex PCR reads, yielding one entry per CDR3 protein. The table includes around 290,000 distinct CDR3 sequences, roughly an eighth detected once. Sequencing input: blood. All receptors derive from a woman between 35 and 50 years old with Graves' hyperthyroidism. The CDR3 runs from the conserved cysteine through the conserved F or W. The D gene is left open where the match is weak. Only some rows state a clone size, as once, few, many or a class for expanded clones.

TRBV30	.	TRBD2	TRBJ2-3	CACRGGRDTDTQYF	TGTGCCTGCCGGGGGGGGAGGGACACAGATACGCAGTATTTT
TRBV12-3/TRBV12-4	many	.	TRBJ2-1	CASSFLLYNEQFF	TGTGCCAGCAGTTTCCTCCTTTACAATGAGCAGTTCTTC
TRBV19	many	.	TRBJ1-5	CASSTQTGLSNQPQHF	TGTGCCAGTAGTACCCAAACAGGTCTTAGCAATCAGCCCCAGCATTTT
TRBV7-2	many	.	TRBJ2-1	CASSFQGISEYNEQFF	TGTGCCAGCAGCTTCCAGGGGATATCGGAGTACAATGAGCAGTTCTTC
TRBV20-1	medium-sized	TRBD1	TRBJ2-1	CSAPTGYYNEQFF	TGCAGTGCACCGACAGGGTACTACAATGAGCAGTTCTTC
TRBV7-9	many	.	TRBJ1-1	CASSWDGNTEAFF	TGCGCCAGCAGCTGGGACGGGAACACTGAAGCTTTCTTT
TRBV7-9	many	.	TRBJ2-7	CASSAQTGHYEQYF	TGTGCCAGCAGCGCCCAAACCGGTCACTACGAGCAGTACTTC
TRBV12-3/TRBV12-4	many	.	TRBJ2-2	CASMGVSRRGELFF	TGTGCCAGCATGGGGGTCTCCAGACGCGGGGAGCTGTTTTTT
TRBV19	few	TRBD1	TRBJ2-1	CASSRRTGLGSYNEQFF	TGTGCCAGTAGCCGGCGGACAGGGTTGGGATCCTACAATGAGCAGTTCTTC
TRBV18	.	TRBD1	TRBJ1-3	CASSPGTGQSGNTIYF	TGTGCCAGCTCACCCGGGACAGGGCAATCTGGAAACACCATATATTTT
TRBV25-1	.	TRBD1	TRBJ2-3	CASSEVGGITTDTQYF	TGTGCCAGCAGTGAAGTAGGGGGCATAACGACAGATACGCAGTATTTT
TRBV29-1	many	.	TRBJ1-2	CSVVVARGGYTF	TGCAGCGTTGTAGTCGCCCGGGGAGGCTACACCTTC
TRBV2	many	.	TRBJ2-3	CASSEALSTDTQYF	TGTGCCAGCAGTGAAGCCCTGAGCACAGATACGCAGTATTTT
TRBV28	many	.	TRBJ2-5	CASSLGGRPETQYF	TGTGCCAGCAGTTTAGGTGGCAGACCTGAGACCCAGTACTTC
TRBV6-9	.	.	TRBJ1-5	CASSYRGPNQPQHF	TGTGCCAGCAGTTACAGAGGGCCTAATCAGCCCCAGCATTTT
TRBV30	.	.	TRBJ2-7	CAWSTIQGELKAYEQYF	TGTGCCTGGAGTACCATACAAGGAGAACTAAAAGCCTACGAGCAGTACTTC
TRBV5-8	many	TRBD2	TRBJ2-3	CASSSPGGRNKNTQYF	TGTGCCAGCAGCTCTCCCGGCGGGAGGAATAAAAATACGCAGTATTTT
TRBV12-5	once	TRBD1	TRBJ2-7	CASGGDSYEQYF	TGTGCTAGTGGTGGGGACAGCTACGAGCAGTACTTC
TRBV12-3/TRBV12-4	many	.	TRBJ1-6	CASSSGAGGSPLHF	TGTGCCAGCAGTTCGGGGGCCGGGGGGTCACCCCTCCACTTT
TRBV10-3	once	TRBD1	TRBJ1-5	CAIGDRDQPQHF	TGTGCCATTGGGGACAGAGATCAGCCCCAGCATTTT
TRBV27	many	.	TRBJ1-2	CASSLQEGYGYTF	TGTGCCAGCAGTCTTCAGGAGGGCTATGGCTACACCTTC
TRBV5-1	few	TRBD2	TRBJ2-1	CASSLAGREYNEQFF	TGCGCCAGCAGCTTGGCCGGGCGGGAGTACAATGAGCAGTTCTTC
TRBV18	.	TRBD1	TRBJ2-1	CASSPPTGTGNYNEQFF	TGTGCCAGCTCACCACCGACCGGGACAGGAAACTACAATGAGCAGTTCTTC
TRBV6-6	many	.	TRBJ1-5	CASSYSKSSLRSNQPQHF	TGTGCCAGCAGTTACTCGAAATCATCGTTAAGGAGCAATCAGCCCCAGCATTTT
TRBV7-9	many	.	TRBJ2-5	CASEEGIAVATQYF	TGTGCCAGCGAAGAGGGGATAGCGGTGGCGACCCAGTACTTC
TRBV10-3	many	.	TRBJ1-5	CAISDVGSNQPQHF	TGTGCCATCAGTGACGTGGGGAGCAATCAGCCCCAGCATTTT
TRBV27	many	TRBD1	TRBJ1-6	CASSLRDRPVSLHF	TGTGCCAGCAGTCTCCGGGACAGGCCCGTATCCCTCCACTTT
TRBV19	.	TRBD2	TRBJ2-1	CASSLGVAGESGEQFF	TGTGCCAGTAGTTTGGGAGTAGCGGGAGAGAGTGGTGAGCAGTTCTTC
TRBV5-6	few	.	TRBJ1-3	CASSSRRVGGNTIYF	TGTGCCAGCAGCTCCCGCAGGGTCGGGGGAAACACCATATATTTT
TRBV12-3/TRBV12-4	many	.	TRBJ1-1	CASSLKRARGNTEAFF	TGTGCCAGCAGTTTAAAGAGGGCGAGAGGAAACACTGAAGCTTTCTTT
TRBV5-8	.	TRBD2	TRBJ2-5	CATSGLAGRGPETQYF	TGTGCCACCTCGGGACTAGCGGGGAGGGGCCCAGAGACCCAGTACTTC
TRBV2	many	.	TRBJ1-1	CASSEMGANTEAFF	TGTGCCAGCAGTGAAATGGGGGCGAACACTGAAGCTTTCTTT
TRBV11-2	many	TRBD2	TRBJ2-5	CASSLGGTRNSETQYF	TGTGCCAGCAGCTTAGGAGGGACTAGGAACAGTGAGACCCAGTACTTC